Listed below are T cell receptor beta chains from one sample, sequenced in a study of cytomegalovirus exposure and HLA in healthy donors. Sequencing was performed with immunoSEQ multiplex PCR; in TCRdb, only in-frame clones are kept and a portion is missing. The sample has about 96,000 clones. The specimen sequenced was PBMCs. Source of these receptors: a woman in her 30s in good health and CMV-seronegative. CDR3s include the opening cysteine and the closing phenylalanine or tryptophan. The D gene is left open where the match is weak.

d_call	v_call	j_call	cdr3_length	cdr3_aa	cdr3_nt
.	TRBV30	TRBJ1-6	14	CASDRSSYNSPLHF	TGTGCCTCAGACCGGAGCTCCTATAATTCACCCCTCCACTTT
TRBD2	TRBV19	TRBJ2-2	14	CAVHGAGDTGELFF	TGTGCCGTACACGGAGCGGGGGACACCGGGGAGCTGTTTTTT
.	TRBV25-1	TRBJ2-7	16	CASRRSDALGYYEQYF	TGTGCCAGCAGGAGGTCCGACGCACTAGGGTATTACGAGCAGTACTTC
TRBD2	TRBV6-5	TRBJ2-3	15	CASSYFGGREDTQYF	TGTGCCAGCAGTTACTTTGGCGGGAGGGAGGATACGCAGTATTTT
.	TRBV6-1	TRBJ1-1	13	CASRYRENTEAFF	TGTGCCAGCAGGTACAGGGAGAACACTGAAGCTTTCTTT
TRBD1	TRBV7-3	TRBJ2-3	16	CASSSGTATLTDTQYF	TGTGCCAGCAGCTCTGGGACAGCGACCCTCACAGATACGCAGTATTTT
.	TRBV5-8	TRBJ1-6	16	CASSPSPVSYNSPLHF	TGTGCCAGCAGCCCGTCGCCGGTGTCCTATAATTCACCCCTCCACTTT
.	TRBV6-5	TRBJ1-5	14	CASSPRGTHQPQHF	TGTGCCAGCAGTCCCAGGGGAACCCATCAGCCCCAGCATTTT
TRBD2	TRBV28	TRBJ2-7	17	CASSLGFRREGSYEQYF	TGTGCCAGCAGTTTAGGATTTAGGCGGGAGGGCTCCTACGAGCAGTACTTC
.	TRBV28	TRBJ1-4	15	CASSRRTANNEKLFF	TGTGCCAGCAGCCGCCGGACAGCTAATAATGAAAAACTGTTTTTT
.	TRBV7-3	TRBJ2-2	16	CASSLKSGLEAGELFF	TGTGCCAGCAGCTTAAAGTCGGGGTTAGAGGCCGGGGAGCTGTTTTTT
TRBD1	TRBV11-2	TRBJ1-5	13	CASSFQGDQPQHF	TGTGCCAGCAGCTTCCAGGGGGATCAGCCCCAGCATTTT
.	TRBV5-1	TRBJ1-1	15	CASREGILMNTEAFF	TGCGCCAGCAGGGAGGGAATCCTCATGAACACTGAAGCTTTCTTT
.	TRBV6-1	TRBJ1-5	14	CASSEANSNQPQHF	TGTGCCAGCAGTGAAGCTAATAGCAATCAGCCCCAGCATTTT
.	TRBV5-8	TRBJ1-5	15	CASRQYSAGNQPQHF	TGTGCCAGCAGACAGTACAGTGCGGGGAATCAGCCCCAGCATTTT
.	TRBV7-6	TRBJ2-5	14	CASSLGRGQETQYF	TGTGCCAGCAGCTTAGGACGGGGGCAAGAGACCCAGTACTTC
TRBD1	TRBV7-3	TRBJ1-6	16	CASSLLGTGVDSPLHF	TGTGCCAGCAGCCTGCTGGGGACAGGGGTAGATTCACCCCTCCACTTT
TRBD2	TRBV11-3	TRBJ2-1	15	CASSTISGGNNEQFF	TGTGCCAGCAGCACGATTAGCGGGGGGAACAATGAGCAGTTCTTC
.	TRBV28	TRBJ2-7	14	CASSFPGLIHEQYF	TGTGCCAGCAGTTTTCCAGGGCTCATCCACGAGCAGTACTTC
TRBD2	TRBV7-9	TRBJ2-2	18	CASSDQTSGRVNTGELFF	TGTGCCAGCAGCGACCAGACTAGCGGGAGGGTGAACACCGGGGAGCTGTTTTTT
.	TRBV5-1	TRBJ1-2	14	CASSLAGQGNGYTF	TGCGCCAGCAGCTTGGCGGGGCAGGGGAACGGCTACACCTTC
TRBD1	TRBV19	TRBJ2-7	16	CASSPGPGQGAYEQYF	TGTGCCAGTAGTCCTGGACCGGGACAGGGGGCCTACGAGCAGTACTTC
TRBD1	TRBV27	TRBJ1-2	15	CASSLTETGVYGYTF	TGTGCCAGCAGTTTGACCGAGACAGGGGTCTATGGCTACACCTTC
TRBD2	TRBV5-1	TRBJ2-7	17	CASSLYSSGSLSYEQYF	TGCGCCAGCAGCCTCTACTCTAGCGGGAGCCTCTCCTACGAGCAGTACTTC
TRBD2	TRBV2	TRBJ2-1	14	CASKRDYPTNEQFF	TGTGCCAGCAAGCGGGACTACCCGACCAATGAGCAGTTCTTC
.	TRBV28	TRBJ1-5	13	CASSLLSNQPQHF	TGTGCCAGCAGTTTACTCAGCAATCAGCCCCAGCATTTT
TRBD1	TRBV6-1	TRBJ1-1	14	CASKGQSMNTEAFF	TGTGCCAGCAAGGGACAGAGCATGAACACTGAAGCTTTCTTT
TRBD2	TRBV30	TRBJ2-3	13	CAQTRDYTDTQYF	TGTGCTCAAACCCGGGACTACACAGATACGCAGTATTTT
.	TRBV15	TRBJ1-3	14	CATSRDRLGNTIYF	TGTGCCACCAGCAGAGACAGATTAGGAAACACCATATATTTT
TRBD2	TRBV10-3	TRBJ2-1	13	CATSSGEWNEQFF	TGTGCCACGTCTAGCGGGGAGTGGAATGAGCAGTTCTTC
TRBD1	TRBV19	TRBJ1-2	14	CASSVTGVNHGYTF	TGTGCCAGTAGTGTGACAGGGGTAAATCATGGCTACACCTTC
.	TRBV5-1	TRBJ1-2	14	CASSLPEANYGYTF	TGCGCCAGCAGCTTGCCGGAGGCGAACTATGGCTACACCTTC
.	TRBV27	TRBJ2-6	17	CASSLYWGVSGANVLTF	TGTGCCAGCAGTTTATATTGGGGGGTCTCTGGGGCCAACGTCCTGACTTTC
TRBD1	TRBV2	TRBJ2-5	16	CASSGDRGRVVKTQYF	TGTGCCAGCAGTGGGGACAGGGGGCGCGTCGTGAAGACCCAGTACTTC
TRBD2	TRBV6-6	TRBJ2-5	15	CASTPGLAGVETQYF	TGTGCCAGCACCCCGGGACTAGCGGGAGTAGAGACCCAGTACTTC
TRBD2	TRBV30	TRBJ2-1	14	CAWAGTSSYNEQFF	TGTGCCTGGGCCGGGACTAGTTCCTACAATGAGCAGTTCTTC
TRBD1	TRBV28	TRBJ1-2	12	CATTGGSYGYTF	TGTGCCACGACAGGGGGAAGCTATGGCTACACCTTC
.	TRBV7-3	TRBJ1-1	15	CASSLNGRGNTEAFF	TGTGCCAGCAGCTTAAACGGTAGAGGAAACACTGAAGCTTTCTTT
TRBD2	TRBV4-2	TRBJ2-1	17	CASSIRYGTSGINEQFF	TGTGCCAGCAGCATACGATACGGGACTAGCGGAATCAATGAGCAGTTCTTC
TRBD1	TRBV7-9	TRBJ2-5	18	CASSPGTGGLPAAETQYF	TGTGCCAGCAGCCCCGGGACAGGGGGCTTACCGGCCGCCGAGACCCAGTACTTC
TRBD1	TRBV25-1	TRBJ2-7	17	CASSESAPGQGGNEQYF	TGTGCCAGCAGTGAATCAGCCCCGGGACAGGGAGGCAACGAGCAGTACTTC
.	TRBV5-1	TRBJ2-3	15	CASSLGTKSTDTQYF	TGCGCCAGCAGCTTGGGGACTAAGAGCACAGATACGCAGTATTTT